This T cell receptor (beta chain) was obtained from a study of shared clonotypes between healthy human individuals. Regarding the study as a whole: Although depth was large, rarefaction showed that sequencing of the sorted subsets was incomplete.

There were only Caucasian adults among the donors, and all lived in Nashville, Tennessee. Note on this clone: The antigen remains undetermined.

CDR1 and CDR2 from the germline V gene are KGHSH and LQKENI. The CDR3 totals 15 residues. The germline V and J ends were trimmed by 4 bases and 7 bases, with 17 bases remaining between them. At a deep level, the assay was run. The method was immunoSEQ multiplex PCR; TCRdb's version includes in-frame clones alone and lacks a portion of them. This table holds roughly 2.5 million clones, around nine tenths found once. The sample taken for sequencing was naive CD4+ T cells sorted from blood. The sample's subset: CD45RA+ positively selected. The receptor comes from a man younger than 35 in good health. This rearrangement joins TRBV18 to TRBJ2-1, with D perhaps assigned TRBD1 or TRBD2 (5 bases each). This CDR3 reads CASSRPGPSRNEQFF. DNA for the CDR3: TGTGCCAGCTCACGGCCGGGACCCTCTCGGAATGAGCAGTTCTTC.